The clone carrying this T cell receptor beta chain was picked up one time. The entry originates in a study of T cells after yellow fever vaccination. The CDR3 runs 12 residues. V was cut by 3 bases and J by 10 bases, with 12 bases left in between. Germline values: CDR1 WSHSY, CDR2 SAAADI. 5'RACE template switching generated TCR cDNA, adding a universal primer site and UMIs. TCRdb itself ran the 5' RACE reads through MiXCR, one entry per CDR3 protein. The table includes 500,000 to 650,000 distinct CDR3 sequences, 10% to 15% detected once. Sequences were derived from PBMCs, sampled on the day of the yellow fever booster vaccination. The chain uses TRBV10-2 and TRBJ1-1; D call uncertain. The TCR was taken from a man aged 30 to 39 who received the YFV17D yellow fever vaccine. The CDR3 spells CASSDPPAGAFF. CDR3 bases: TGCGCCAGCAGTGACCCGCCCGCGGGAGCTTTCTTT.